This T cell receptor beta chain was obtained from a study of PD-1 blockade in classical Hodgkin lymphoma. Findings and limits, study-wide: Patients who initiated nivolumab within 1 year of ASCT were excluded. Newly diagnosed patients were reported to exhibit reduced baseline TCR diversity relative to healthy donors.

This clone was recorded only once. Its matching antigen is unknown. TCRdb's table, derived via immunoSEQ multiplex PCR, lists solely in-frame clones and lacks some. The sample yields tens of thousands of clones, about 87% seen once. No patient escaped relapse after autologous stem cell transplantation, and brentuximab vedotin exposure varied. The TCR sequence derives from a human donor with classical Hodgkin lymphoma. The sample in question was peripheral blood mononuclear cells (PBMCs), obtained at baseline.

The CDR3 region is CSVEKTGTDTQYF. The CDR3 DNA follows: TGCAGCGTTGAGAAAACGGGCACAGATACGCAGTATTTT. The chain is built from TRBV29-1 and TRBJ2-3; D call uncertain. Trimming shortened V by 3 bases and J by 1 base, and 8 bases separated the two germline ends. Germline loops: CDR1 SQVTM, CDR2 ANQGSEA. The CDR3 has 13 residues.